Following are 6 T cell receptor beta chains from one sample sequenced in a study of cytomegalovirus exposure and HLA in healthy donors. Both 60 Vbeta primers and 13 Jbeta primers went into the PCR. Repertoires were generated with immunoSEQ multiplex PCR, while TCRdb's copy carries only in-frame clones and drops some. The sample features about 130,000 clones, with roughly 2% in its top ten. The sample was PBMCs. Receptor source: a woman aged 60 to 75 in good health and CMV-seronegative.

The rearrangement links TRBV5-6 to TRBJ2-7; 8 bases align to TRBD2. The CDR3 totals 15 residues. Trimming took 0 bases from V and 7 from J; bases not matched to a gene: 9. Looked up from germline, CDR1 is SGHDT and CDR2 is YYEEEE. The DNA of the CDR3 is TGTGCCAGCAGCTTGGGATTCGGGGGGGCCAGAGAGCAGTACTTC. Translation gives CASSLGFGGAREQYF. The variable domain in full, completed from reference TRBV5-6 and TRBJ2-7, reads DAGVTQSPTHLIKTRGQQVTLRCSPKSGHDTVSWYQQALGQGPQFIFQYYEEEERQRGNFPDRFSGHQFPNYSSELNVNALLLGDSALYLCASSLGFGGAREQYFGPGTRLTVT.

The CDR3 loop is CASSLGAANSYEQYF. CDR3 sequence (DNA): TGTGCCAGCAGTTTGGGGGCAGCTAACTCCTACGAGCAGTACTTC. The chain is built from TRBV28 and TRBJ2-5; perhaps TRBD1 as D (6 bases). The DNA end is more similar to TRBJ2-7, so the J call may be wrong. CDR1 is MDHEN and CDR2 is SYDVKM in the germline V gene. The length of the CDR3 is 15 residues.

The rearrangement links TRBV28 to TRBJ1-4; D is unclear. CDR3 length: 15 residues. Trimming pared 5 bases from V and 1 base from J, leaving 11 bases between. Per the germline V gene, CDR1 is MDHEN and CDR2 is SYDVKM. CDR3 amino acids: CASSRAGVTNEKLFF. As DNA, the CDR3 is TGTGCCAGCAGTCGTGCAGGTGTAACTAATGAAAAACTGTTTTTT.

V usage is TRBV5-1 and J usage is TRBJ2-5; 10 bases are a match to TRBD2. CDR1 SGHRS and CDR2 YFSETQ come from the germline V gene. The ends lost 4 bases at V and 5 bases at J; junction bases unmatched: 14. The CDR3 covers 17 residues. The CDR3: CASSLGVLAGAGETQYF. The CDR3 DNA sequence: TGCGCCAGCAGCCTGGGTGTTCTAGCGGGGGCGGGGGAGACCCAGTACTTC.

The CDR3 spells CASSLGRAGGYTF. In DNA, the CDR3 is TGTGCCAGCAGCTTAGGCAGGGCTGGTGGCTACACCTTC. The chain uses TRBV7-9 and TRBJ1-2, with D maybe TRBD1 (5 bases). From germline, CDR1 is SEHNR and CDR2 FQNEAQ (reference sequence). Trimming cost V 1 base and J 7 bases, with 10 bases left between them. There are 13 residues in the CDR3.

The V and J genes are TRBV25-1 and TRBJ2-2, with D possibly matching TRBD1 (5 bases). The CDR3 totals 15 residues. Germline-derived CDR1 and CDR2 are MGHDK and SYGVNS. Trimming removed 5 bases from V and 7 bases from J, with 17 bases in between. CDR3 amino acids: CASSSLLIGVGELFF. Written as DNA, the CDR3 is TGTGCCAGCAGTTCTTTGCTTATAGGGGTCGGGGAGCTGTTTTTT.